The sequence of this T cell receptor (beta chain) was determined in a study of metastatic and nonmetastatic thyroid tumors. Across the study: Across peripheral blood and tumor or nodule tissue samples taken from malignant and benign thyroid patients, the repertoires were compared with one another. General study points: The reported finding was significantly higher TCR beta diversity in malignant thyroid tumors relative to benign nodules, in blood and tumor.

The table lists this clone with many counts. Its antigen is currently unknown. Per the original methods: CDR3 differences across clinicopathological groups were used to build a distant-metastasis classifier for papillary thyroid cancer. Via MiXCR, TCRdb re-called the PCR reads. Here the V and J calls rest on TCRdb's processing, not on the authors' analysis. This repertoire shows some 40,000 clones, approximately 24% found once; its top ten account for roughly 15%. No patient had received any treatment before thyroid surgery. Sequencing input: tumor tissue. The clonotype originates from a female donor with papillary thyroid cancer or a benign thyroid nodule (not recorded which). Some clones in this sample may be carry-over from other donors' samples.

Written as DNA, the CDR3 is TGTGCCACCAGTGAGGCCAGGGGTGACACAGATACGCAGTATTTT. This translates into CATSEARGDTDTQYF. This chain uses TRBV24-1 with TRBJ2-3, with TRBD1 as a possible D gene (6 bases). This CDR3 has 15 amino acids. From germline, CDR1 is KGHDR and CDR2 SFDVKD. V was cut by 4 bases and J by 2 bases, with 12 bases left in between.